This T cell receptor (beta chain) is drawn from a study of early T cells in non-severe SARS-CoV-2 infection. Overall study context: Alpha and beta chains were unpaired, from unsorted whole-blood bulk RNA. Whole-study results and caveats: VDJdb-based annotation leaned toward anti-spike CD8 responses and missed private and CD4 specificities.

Unique molecular identifier tags were affixed to discrete cDNA molecules. TCRdb itself ran the 5' RACE reads through MiXCR, one entry per CDR3 protein. The repertoire holds approximately 73,000 distinct CDR3 sequences, around 10% seen once, with 4% to 5% in the top ten. V lost 3 bases and J 6 bases, leaving 21 bases between the germline ends. The CDR3 runs to 17 residues. CDR1 and CDR2 (germline): DFQATT, SNEGSKA (reference sequence). Worth noting for this clonotype: The antigen is not known.

The material sequenced was whole blood. The genes are TRBV20-1 and TRBJ1-6; no firm D call. This TCR came from an adult who was a healthcare worker with PCR-confirmed SARS-CoV-2 infection or an uninfected control (not recorded which). CDR3 DNA sequence: TGCAGTGCTAGGACCCCCCGCGGAGTGTTTGCTAATTCACCCCTCCACTTT. The encoded protein is CSARTPRGVFANSPLHF.